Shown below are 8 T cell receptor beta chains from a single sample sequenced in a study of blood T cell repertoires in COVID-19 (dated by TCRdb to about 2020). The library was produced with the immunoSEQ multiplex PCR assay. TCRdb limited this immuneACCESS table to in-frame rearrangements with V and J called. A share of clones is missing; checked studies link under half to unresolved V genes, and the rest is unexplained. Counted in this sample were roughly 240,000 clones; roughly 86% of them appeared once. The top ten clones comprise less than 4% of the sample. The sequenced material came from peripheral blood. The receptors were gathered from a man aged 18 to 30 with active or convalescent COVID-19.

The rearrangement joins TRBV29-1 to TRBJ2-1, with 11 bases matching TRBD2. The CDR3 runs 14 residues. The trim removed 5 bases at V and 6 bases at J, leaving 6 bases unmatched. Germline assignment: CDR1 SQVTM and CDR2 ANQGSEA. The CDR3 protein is CSVRGTSGFNEQFF. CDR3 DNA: TGCAGCGTTAGGGGGACTAGCGGATTCAATGAGCAGTTCTTC.

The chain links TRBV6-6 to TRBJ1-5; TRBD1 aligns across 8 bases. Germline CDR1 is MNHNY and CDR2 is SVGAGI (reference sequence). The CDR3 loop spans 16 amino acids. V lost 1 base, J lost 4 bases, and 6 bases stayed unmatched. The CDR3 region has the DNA TGTGCCAGCAGTTACTTTTTGGACAGGGAAAATCAGCCCCAGCATTTT. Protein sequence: CASSYFLDRENQPQHF.

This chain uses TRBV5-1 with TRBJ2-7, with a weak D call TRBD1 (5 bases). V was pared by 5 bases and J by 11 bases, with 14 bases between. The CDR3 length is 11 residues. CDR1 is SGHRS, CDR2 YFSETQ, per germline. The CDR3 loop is CASSTDSSKYF. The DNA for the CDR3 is TGCGCCAGCAGTACCGACAGTTCGAAGTACTTC. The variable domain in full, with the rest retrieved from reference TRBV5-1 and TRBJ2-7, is KAGVTQTPRYLIKTRGQQVTLSCSPISGHRSVSWYQQTPGQGLQFLFEYFSETQRNKGNFPGRFSGRQFSNSRSEMNVSTLELGDSALYLCASSTDSSKYFGPGTRLTVT.

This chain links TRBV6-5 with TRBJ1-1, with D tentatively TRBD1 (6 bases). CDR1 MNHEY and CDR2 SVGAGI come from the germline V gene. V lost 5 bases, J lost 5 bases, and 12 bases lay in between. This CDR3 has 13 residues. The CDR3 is CASSQQGPTEAFF. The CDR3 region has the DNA TGTGCCAGCAGTCAACAGGGACCGACTGAAGCTTTCTTT.

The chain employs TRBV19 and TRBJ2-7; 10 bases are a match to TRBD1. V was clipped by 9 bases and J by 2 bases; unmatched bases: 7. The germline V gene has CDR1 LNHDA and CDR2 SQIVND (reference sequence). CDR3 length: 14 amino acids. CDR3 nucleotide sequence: TGTGCCAGCTCTATTGACAGGGGGCCCTACGAGCAGTACTTC. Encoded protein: CASSIDRGPYEQYF.

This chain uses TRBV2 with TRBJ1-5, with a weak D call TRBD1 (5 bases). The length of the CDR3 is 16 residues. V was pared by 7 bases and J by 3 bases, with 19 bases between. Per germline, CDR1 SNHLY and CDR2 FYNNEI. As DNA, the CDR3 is TGTGCCAGCAATGTCCAACCGACAGTGACCAATCAGCCCCAGCATTTT. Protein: CASNVQPTVTNQPQHF.

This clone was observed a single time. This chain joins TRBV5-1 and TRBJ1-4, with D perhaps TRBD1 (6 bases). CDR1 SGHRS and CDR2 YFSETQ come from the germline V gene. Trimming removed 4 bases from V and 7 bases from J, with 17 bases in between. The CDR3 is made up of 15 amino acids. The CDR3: CASSRRLDSSEKLFF. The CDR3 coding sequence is TGCGCCAGCAGCCGCCGATTGGACAGCTCTGAAAAACTGTTTTTT. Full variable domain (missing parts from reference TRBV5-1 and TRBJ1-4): KAGVTQTPRYLIKTRGQQVTLSCSPISGHRSVSWYQQTPGQGLQFLFEYFSETQRNKGNFPGRFSGRQFSNSRSEMNVSTLELGDSALYLCASSRRLDSSEKLFFGSGTQLSVL.

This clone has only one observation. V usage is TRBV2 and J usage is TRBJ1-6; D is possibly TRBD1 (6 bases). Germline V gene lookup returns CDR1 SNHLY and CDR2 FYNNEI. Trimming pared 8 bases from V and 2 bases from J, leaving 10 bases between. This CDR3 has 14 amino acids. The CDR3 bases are TGTGCCAGCGGGCAGGGGCCCTATAATTCACCCCTCCACTTT. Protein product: CASGQGPYNSPLHF.